The present entry profiles one T cell receptor beta chain with its context. Authors' data handling: Researchers report that nucleated cell counts were estimated from reference gene primer amplification. TCRdb's table, derived via immunoSEQ multiplex PCR, lists solely in-frame clones and lacks some. V, J and clone size derive from that table, while D and trimming were established from the DNA sequence. The repertoire holds 150,000 to 180,000 clones, with about 83% as singletons. This entry belongs to a study of blood T cell repertoires in COVID-19. Study overall: Acute-phase and convalescent COVID-19 samples originated in the United States, Italy and Spain. Nucleic acid was either cDNA or gDNA, and it came from T cells, B-cell-depleted T cells, or PBMCs.

The V gene lost 0 bases and the J gene lost 7 bases, with 9 bases spanning the gap. The CDR3 totals 13 residues. In germline, CDR1 is MNHNS, CDR2 SASEGT. Seattle patient enrollment occurred during active infection, with longitudinal follow-up thereafter. The receptor was isolated from a woman aged 55-69 years with COVID-19, enrolled during active disease. Sequencing used peripheral blood. This chain uses TRBV6-1 with TRBJ1-1; D uncertain. The DNA of the CDR3 is TGTGCCAGCAGTGAAGCGTTTTCCATTGAAGCTTTCTTT. Amino acid sequence: CASSEAFSIEAFF.